This T cell receptor beta chain is from a study of identical twins. General study results and limits: The study found weaker excess twin sharing in beta out-of-frame sequences. While abundant cord blood beta clonotypes carried fewer insertions, memory repertoires showed no such pattern.

No donor was unhealthy or non-Caucasian. Template switching introduced a universal primer site, and the cDNA bore unique molecular identifiers. Each CDR3 protein is one row after TCRdb ran MiXCR on the 5' RACE reads. The sample lists hundreds of thousands of distinct CDR3 sequences; around 10% were seen once. About this clonotype itself: What it binds is unknown.

What was sequenced was memory (CD45RO+) T cells sorted from blood. The TCR sequence derives from a woman between 18 and 30 years old in good health.

CDR3 sequence: CAWSVETHGYTF. DNA for the CDR3: TGTGCCTGGAGTGTCGAAACCCATGGCTACACCTTC. This chain joins TRBV30 and TRBJ1-2, with D unclear. Per the germline V gene, CDR1 is GTSNPN and CDR2 is SVGIG (reference sequence). The CDR3 spans 12 residues. V was cut by 0 bases and J by 6 bases, with 8 bases left in between.